The T cell receptor beta chain under discussion was sequenced for a study of T-cell reconstitution after alpha-beta-depleted transplantation in children. Study-level results: Approximately two months post-transplant, alpha-beta T cells reportedly originated from several hundred expanded graft clones.

The CDR3 has 14 amino acids. J was trimmed by 2 bases and V by 6 bases; bases with no gene match: 7. The germline CDR1 and CDR2 sequences are MNHEY and SVGAGI. Preparation of the TCRbeta library used unique molecular identifiers. TCRdb analysed the PCR reads with MiXCR anew, one entry per CDR3 protein. This table holds about 1,000,000 distinct CDR3 sequences, roughly 29% found once. This clonotype was detected only a few times. Its antigen is still unknown. Specimen: PBMCs, mostly from graft donor cells, collected 360 days after TCRalphabeta/CD19-depleted stem cell transplant. The chain carries TRBV6-5 and TRBJ2-7; 7 bases are shared with TRBD1. The sequence was obtained from a boy under two years old who had a stem cell transplant for SCID, so the T cells may come from the graft donor. CDR3 protein: CASRQGTVTYEQYF. The CDR3 bases are TGTGCCAGCAGACAGGGGACAGTGACCTACGAGCAGTACTTC.